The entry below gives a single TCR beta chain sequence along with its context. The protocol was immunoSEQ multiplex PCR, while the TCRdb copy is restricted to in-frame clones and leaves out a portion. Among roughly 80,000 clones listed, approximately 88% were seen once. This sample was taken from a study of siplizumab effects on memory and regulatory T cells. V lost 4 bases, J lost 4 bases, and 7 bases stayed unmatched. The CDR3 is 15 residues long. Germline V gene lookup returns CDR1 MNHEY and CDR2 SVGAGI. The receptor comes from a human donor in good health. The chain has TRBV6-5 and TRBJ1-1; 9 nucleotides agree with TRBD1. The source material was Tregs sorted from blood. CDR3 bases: TGTGCCAGCAGTTCCCTCGGGACAGGGACCACTGAAGCTTTCTTT. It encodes CASSSLGTGTTEAFF.